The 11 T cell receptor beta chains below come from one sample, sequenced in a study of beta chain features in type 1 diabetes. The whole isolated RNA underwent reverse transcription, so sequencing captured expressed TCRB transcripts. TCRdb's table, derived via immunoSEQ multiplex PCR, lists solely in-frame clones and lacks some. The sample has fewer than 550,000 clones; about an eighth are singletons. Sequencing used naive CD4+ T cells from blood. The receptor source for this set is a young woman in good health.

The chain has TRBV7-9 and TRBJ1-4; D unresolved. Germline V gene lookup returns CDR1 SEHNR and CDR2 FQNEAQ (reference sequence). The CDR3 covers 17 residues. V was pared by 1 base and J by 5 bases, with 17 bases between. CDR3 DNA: TGTGCCAGCAGCTTAGTGTTGGCGGGCGCTGTGAATGAAAAACTGTTTTTT. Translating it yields CASSLVLAGAVNEKLFF.

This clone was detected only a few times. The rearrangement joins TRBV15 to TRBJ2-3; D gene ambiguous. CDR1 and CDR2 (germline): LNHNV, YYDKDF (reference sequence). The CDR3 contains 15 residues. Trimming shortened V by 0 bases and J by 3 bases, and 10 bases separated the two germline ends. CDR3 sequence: CATSRDGPSTDTQYF. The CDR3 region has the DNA TGTGCCACCAGCAGAGATGGGCCGTCTACAGATACGCAGTATTTT.

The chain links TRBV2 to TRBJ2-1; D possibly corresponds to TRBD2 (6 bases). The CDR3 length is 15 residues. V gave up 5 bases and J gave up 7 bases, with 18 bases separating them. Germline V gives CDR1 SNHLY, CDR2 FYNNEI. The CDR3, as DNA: TGTGCCAGCAGTCCGCTGTCGGGAGTCGCTAATGAGCAGTTCTTC. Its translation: CASSPLSGVANEQFF.

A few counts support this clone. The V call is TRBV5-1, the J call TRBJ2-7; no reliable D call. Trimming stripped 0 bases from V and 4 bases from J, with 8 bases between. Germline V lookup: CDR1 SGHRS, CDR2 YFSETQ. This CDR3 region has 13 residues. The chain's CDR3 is CASSLEGGYEQYF. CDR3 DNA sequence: TGCGCCAGCAGCTTGGAAGGCGGATACGAGCAGTACTTC.

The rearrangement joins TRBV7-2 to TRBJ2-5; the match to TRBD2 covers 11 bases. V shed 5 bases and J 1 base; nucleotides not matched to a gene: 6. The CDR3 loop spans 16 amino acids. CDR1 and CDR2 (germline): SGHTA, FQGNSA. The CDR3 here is CASSPGTSGFQETQYF. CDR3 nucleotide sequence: TGTGCCAGCAGCCCTGGGACTAGCGGTTTCCAAGAGACCCAGTACTTC.

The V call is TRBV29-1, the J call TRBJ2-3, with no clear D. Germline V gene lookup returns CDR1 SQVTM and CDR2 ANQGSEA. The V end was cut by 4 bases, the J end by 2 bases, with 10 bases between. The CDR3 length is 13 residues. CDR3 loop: CSVGGGFTDTQYF. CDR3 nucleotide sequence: TGCAGCGTTGGGGGTGGGTTCACAGATACGCAGTATTTT.

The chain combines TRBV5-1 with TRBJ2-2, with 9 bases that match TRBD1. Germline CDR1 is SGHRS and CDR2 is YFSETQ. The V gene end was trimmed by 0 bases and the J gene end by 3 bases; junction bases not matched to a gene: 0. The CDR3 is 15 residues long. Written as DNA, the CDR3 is TGCGCCAGCAGCTTGGGGACAGGGGACACCGGGGAGCTGTTTTTT. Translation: CASSLGTGDTGELFF.

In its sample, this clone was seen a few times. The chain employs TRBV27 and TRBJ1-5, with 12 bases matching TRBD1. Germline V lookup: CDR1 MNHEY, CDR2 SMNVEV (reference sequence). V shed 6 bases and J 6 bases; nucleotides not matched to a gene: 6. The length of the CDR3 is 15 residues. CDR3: CASRSGQGAGQPQHF. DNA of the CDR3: TGTGCCAGCAGATCGGGACAGGGGGCCGGTCAGCCCCAGCATTTT.

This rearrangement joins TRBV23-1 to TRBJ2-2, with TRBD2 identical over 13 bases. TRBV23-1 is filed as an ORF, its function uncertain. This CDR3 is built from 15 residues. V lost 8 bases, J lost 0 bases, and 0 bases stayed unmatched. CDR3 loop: CASGTSGANTGELFF. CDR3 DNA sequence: TGCGCCAGCGGGACTAGCGGGGCGAACACCGGGGAGCTGTTTTTT.

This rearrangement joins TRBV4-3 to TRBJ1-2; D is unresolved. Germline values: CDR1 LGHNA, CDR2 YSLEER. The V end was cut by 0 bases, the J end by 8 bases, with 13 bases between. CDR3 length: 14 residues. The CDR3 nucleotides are TGCGCCAGCAGCCAAGAACAGTATTGGGAGGGCTACACCTTC. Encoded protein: CASSQEQYWEGYTF.

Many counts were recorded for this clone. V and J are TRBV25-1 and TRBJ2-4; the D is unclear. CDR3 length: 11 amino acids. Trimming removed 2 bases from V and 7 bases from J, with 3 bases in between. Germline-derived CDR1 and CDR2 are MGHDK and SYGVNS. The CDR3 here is CASSEVNIQYF. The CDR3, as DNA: TGTGCCAGCAGTGAAGTTAACATTCAGTACTTC.